Listed below are T cell receptor beta chains from one sample, sequenced in a study of OX40 agonist ivuxolimab in advanced cancers. Sequenced by immunoSEQ multiplex PCR; TCRdb stores in-frame clones only, minus some. The sample lists some 70,000 clones, 85% seen once, with roughly 0.74% in the top ten. The sample here was CD4+ or CD8+ T cells sorted from blood, taken in a trial of the OX40 agonist ivuxolimab. These receptors were taken from an adult with an advanced solid tumor such as melanoma, head and neck, liver or kidney cancer. CDR3s include the opening cysteine and the closing phenylalanine or tryptophan. Each record gives: CDR3 protein, CDR3 DNA, D gene, clone size, V gene, J gene. A D gene is named only where the DNA matches it firmly. Only some rows state a clone size, as once, few, many or a class for expanded clones.

CASSLDLGTPNYGYTF,TGTGCCAGCAGCTTAGATCTCGGGACACCTAACTATGGCTACACCTTC,.,.,TRBV11-3,TRBJ1-2
CASSAQSGGVYNEQFF,TGTGCCAGCAGCGCACAAAGCGGGGGCGTATACAATGAGCAGTTCTTC,TRBD2,.,TRBV7-2,TRBJ2-1
CASSLISTASGNTIYF,TGTGCCAGCAGCTTAATCTCGACAGCGAGCGGAAACACCATATATTTT,.,.,TRBV7-2,TRBJ1-3
CASSLYPGQGSSTDTQYF,TGCGCCAGCAGCTTGTATCCGGGACAGGGGTCTAGCACAGATACGCAGTATTTT,TRBD1,.,TRBV5-1,TRBJ2-3
CASSLPGQGLEAFF,TGTGCCAGCAGTCTACCGGGACAGGGGCTTGAAGCTTTCTTT,TRBD1,.,TRBV6-5,TRBJ1-1
CASSGTDEKLFF,TGTGCCAGCAGCGGGACGGATGAAAAACTGTTTTTT,.,.,TRBV2,TRBJ1-4
CAGGGRGNTEAFF,TGTGCCGGAGGGGGACGGGGGAACACTGAAGCTTTCTTT,.,.,TRBV7-9,TRBJ1-1
CASSQDLARTDTQYF,TGCGCCAGCAGCCAAGACCTAGCACGCACAGATACGCAGTATTTT,.,.,TRBV4-1,TRBJ2-3
CASSSTGLGEKLFF,TGTGCCAGCAGCTCGACAGGGCTCGGTGAAAAACTGTTTTTT,TRBD1,.,TRBV7-2,TRBJ1-4
CASSSGGTDTQYF,TGTGCCAGCAGCTCCGGGGGCACAGATACGCAGTATTTT,.,.,TRBV5-4,TRBJ2-3
CASSYLLAGALIEQYF,TGTGCCAGCAGTTATTTGCTAGCGGGAGCACTCATCGAGCAGTACTTC,TRBD2,once,TRBV6-6,TRBJ2-7
CASLVRNIQYF,TGTGCCAGCCTGGTAAGGAACATTCAGTACTTC,.,.,TRBV6-4,TRBJ2-4
CAISQPGTGRPHEQYF,TGTGCCATCAGCCAGCCCGGGACAGGGAGACCCCACGAGCAGTACTTC,TRBD1,once,TRBV10-3,TRBJ2-7
CASSLVDASSYEQYF,TGTGCCAGCAGCTTAGTCGACGCGAGCTCCTACGAGCAGTACTTC,.,.,TRBV7-2,TRBJ2-7
CASSRQGSSGNTIYF,TGTGCCAGTAGTCGACAAGGAAGCTCTGGAAACACCATATATTTT,.,.,TRBV19,TRBJ1-3
CASSYQDRNIQYF,TGTGCCAGCAGTTACCAGGATAGAAACATTCAGTACTTC,.,.,TRBV6-6,TRBJ2-4
CASSPTGGGEKLFF,TGTGCCAGCAGTCCTACAGGGGGCGGGGAAAAACTGTTTTTT,TRBD1,.,TRBV28,TRBJ1-4
CASTPRGARTGELFF,TGCGCCAGCACCCCCCGGGGGGCGAGGACCGGGGAGCTGTTTTTT,.,.,TRBV5-1,TRBJ2-2
CASSLPGGTTDTQYF,TGCGCCAGCAGCTTGCCGGGGGGGACCACAGATACGCAGTATTTT,TRBD2,.,TRBV5-1,TRBJ2-3
CASSFTGAGNTIYF,TGTGCCAGCAGCTTTACAGGGGCTGGAAACACCATATATTTT,TRBD1,.,TRBV11-2,TRBJ1-3
CASSLAGGDGELFF,TGTGCCAGCAGCCTAGCCGGGGGGGACGGGGAGCTGTTTTTT,TRBD2,.,TRBV7-7,TRBJ2-2
CASSVGIAGGLNEQFF,TGTGCCAGCAGCGTAGGGATAGCGGGGGGGCTGAATGAGCAGTTCTTC,TRBD2,.,TRBV9,TRBJ2-1
CASSIGTVPAAFF,TGTGCCAGTAGTATAGGGACGGTTCCCGCCGCTTTCTTT,.,.,TRBV19,TRBJ1-1
CASALAEGETQYF,TGTGCTAGTGCCCTAGCGGAGGGAGAGACCCAGTACTTC,TRBD2,.,TRBV12-5,TRBJ2-5
CASSSGQRFSYEQYF,TGTGCCAGCAGTTCCGGACAGAGATTCTCCTACGAGCAGTACTTC,.,.,TRBV6-5,TRBJ2-7
CASSYGTASPLHF,TGTGCCAGCAGTTACGGGACAGCTTCACCCCTCCACTTT,TRBD1,once,TRBV6-5,TRBJ1-6
CASSQGAGGFYEQYF,TGCGCCAGCAGCCAAGGGGCAGGGGGCTTCTACGAGCAGTACTTC,TRBD1,.,TRBV4-1,TRBJ2-7
CASSLAFGQAGSYNEQFF,TGTGCCAGCAGCTTGGCCTTTGGACAGGCCGGCTCCTACAATGAGCAGTTCTTC,TRBD1,.,TRBV5-6,TRBJ2-1
CASSPRGSLSSYEQYF,TGTGCCAGCTCACCAAGGGGCTCCTTGAGCTCCTACGAGCAGTACTTC,.,.,TRBV18,TRBJ2-7
CASSQNPRWPRGHEKLFF,TGCGCCAGCAGTCAAAACCCTAGATGGCCCAGGGGGCATGAAAAACTGTTTTTT,TRBD1,once,TRBV23-1,TRBJ1-4
CASSRLAGETQYF,TGTGCCAGCAGCAGACTAGCGGGGGAGACCCAGTACTTC,TRBD2,.,TRBV7-2,TRBJ2-5
CASSVVRGGAGRNGYTF,TGTGCCAGCAGCGTAGTTCGAGGAGGGGCCGGGCGCAATGGCTACACCTTC,.,few,TRBV9,TRBJ1-2
CASSPIGEGNQPQHF,TGCGCCAGCAGCCCTATCGGGGAAGGCAATCAGCCCCAGCATTTT,.,.,TRBV4-1,TRBJ1-5
CASSPRGFGTDTQYF,TGTGCCAGCAGCCCCCGGGGGTTTGGCACAGATACGCAGTATTTT,.,.,TRBV11-2,TRBJ2-3
CASSLGQGHQPQHF,TGTGCCAGCAGCTTAGGACAGGGGCATCAGCCCCAGCATTTT,TRBD1,few,TRBV7-9,TRBJ1-5
CASSVGRSDTQYF,TGTGCCAGCAGTGTGGGGCGTTCAGATACGCAGTATTTT,.,.,TRBV2,TRBJ2-3
CASRSRTSSYNEQFF,TGTGCCAGCAGGTCCCGCACCAGCTCCTACAATGAGCAGTTCTTC,.,.,TRBV5-4,TRBJ2-1
CASSEYKDSPLHF,TGTGCCAGCAGTGAATATAAAGATTCACCCCTCCACTTT,.,.,TRBV6-1,TRBJ1-6
CASSDGDSEKLFF,TGTGCCAGCAGTGATGGTGACAGTGAAAAACTGTTTTTT,.,.,TRBV2,TRBJ1-4